The T cell receptor beta chain described here comes from a study of long-term antiretroviral therapy in people with HIV. General observations from the study: Compared with controls, HIV repertoires showed narrower CDR3 length ranges.

United States facilities provided treatment to all participants with HIV. The germline V and J ends were trimmed by 0 bases and 0 bases, with 8 bases remaining between them. Germline V CDR1 and CDR2: MNHEY, SVGAGI. The CDR3 is 15 amino acids. On this clone: Its antigen remains unidentified.

Researchers ran immunoSEQ v3.0 at survey level. 40,000-50,000 T-cell genomes per sample were the sequencing target. The method was immunoSEQ multiplex PCR; TCRdb's version includes in-frame clones alone and lacks a portion of them. The data hold around 20,000 clones, with approximately 84% observed a single time. This clonotype was obtained from a young man with HIV. The specimen comprised unsorted PBMCs, sampled 0.9 years after starting antiretroviral therapy. The chain couples TRBV6-5 to TRBJ1-1; D possibly corresponds to TRBD1 (5 bases). In nucleotides, the CDR3 is TGTGCCAGCAGTTACTCGGCAGGGATGAACACTGAAGCTTTCTTT. Translation gives CASSYSAGMNTEAFF.